The next 2 T cell receptor beta chains were all read from a single sample in a study of vaccination effects on CD4 cells after COVID-19. Before any sequencing was done, the ViraFEST assay used viral peptide pools to expand antigen-specific CD4+ T cells. After less than 11 days in culture, the CD4+ T cells were isolated. Every participant took two doses of the BNT162b2 or mRNA-1273 vaccine. Their target antigens are unknown. Libraries were prepared by immunoSEQ multiplex PCR; TCRdb keeps only in-frame clonotypes and omits some of them. The data show some 29,000 clones, less than 80% seen once. The source material was CD4+ T cells from PBMCs cultured with SARS-CoV-2 spike peptides, sampled after COVID-19 vaccination. The receptors derive from a human donor who received a COVID-19 vaccine.

This clone was observed a few times. The chain carries TRBV11-2 and TRBJ2-7, with D unresolved. The V gene's germline CDR1 is SGHAT and CDR2 FQNNGV. This CDR3 comprises 15 residues. V was cut by 5 bases and J by 4 bases, with 18 bases left in between. CDR3 residues: CASSPVARLGYEQYF. The CDR3 coding sequence is TGTGCCAGCAGCCCCGTTGCGCGGCTTGGGTACGAGCAGTACTTC. Full variable domain (outside the CDR3, taken from reference TRBV11-2 and TRBJ2-7): EAGVAQSPRYKIIEKRQSVAFWCNPISGHATLYWYQQILGQGPKLLIQFQNNGVVDDSQLPKDRFSAERLKGVDSTLKIQPAKLEDSAVYLCASSPVARLGYEQYFGPGTRLTVT.

The rearrangement uses TRBV6-6 and TRBJ1-2, with 7 bases identical to TRBD1. Per the germline V gene, CDR1 is MNHNY and CDR2 is SVGAGI (reference sequence). The V gene end was trimmed by 0 bases and the J gene end by 6 bases; junction bases not matched to a gene: 4. There are 14 residues in the CDR3. CDR3 in amino acids: CASSYSGQENGYTF. The CDR3 nucleotides are TGTGCCAGCAGTTACTCTGGACAGGAAAATGGCTACACCTTC.